This T cell receptor beta chain was captured by sequencing in a study of T-cell reconstitution after alpha-beta-depleted transplantation in children. Broader study findings: T-cell counts and diversity at one year following transplant were attributed mainly to newly produced T cells. About two months after transplant, alpha-beta T cells reportedly came from several hundred expanded graft clones.

Germline trimming cut 2 bases from V and 1 base from J; bases unmatched to any gene: 2. The germline V gene has CDR1 SGHRS and CDR2 YFSETQ. The CDR3 loop spans 14 amino acids. This clonotype was found many times. Its antigen is still unknown. Preparation of the TCRbeta library was carried out with unique molecular identifiers. TCRdb used MiXCR to reprocess the PCR reads, holding one entry per CDR3 protein. Found here are about 490,000 distinct CDR3 sequences, about 11% of them singletons; the top ten hold 2%. The source of this sequence is a child under 10 years old with inherited bone marrow failure, due to receive a stem cell transplant. J is TRBJ2-5 and V is TRBV5-1, with 7 positions matching TRBD1. The sequenced sample was PBMCs, obtained before TCRalphabeta/CD19-depleted stem cell transplant. This CDR3 is CASSFGDSQETQYF. The CDR3 DNA sequence: TGCGCCAGCAGCTTCGGGGACAGCCAAGAGACCCAGTACTTC.